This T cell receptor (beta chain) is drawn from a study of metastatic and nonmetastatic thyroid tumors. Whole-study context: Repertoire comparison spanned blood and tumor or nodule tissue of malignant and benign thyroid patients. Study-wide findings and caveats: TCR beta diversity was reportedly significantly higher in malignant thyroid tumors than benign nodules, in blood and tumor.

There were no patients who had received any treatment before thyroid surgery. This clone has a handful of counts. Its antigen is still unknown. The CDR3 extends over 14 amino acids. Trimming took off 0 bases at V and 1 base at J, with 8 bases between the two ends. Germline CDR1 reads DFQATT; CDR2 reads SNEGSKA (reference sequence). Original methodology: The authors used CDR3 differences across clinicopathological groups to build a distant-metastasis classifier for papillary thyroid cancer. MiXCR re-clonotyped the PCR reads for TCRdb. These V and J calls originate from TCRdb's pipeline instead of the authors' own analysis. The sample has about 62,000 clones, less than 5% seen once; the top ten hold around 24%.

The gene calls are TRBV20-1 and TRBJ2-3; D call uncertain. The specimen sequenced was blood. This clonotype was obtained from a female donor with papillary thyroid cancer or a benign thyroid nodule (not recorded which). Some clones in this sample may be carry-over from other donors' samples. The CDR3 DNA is TGCAGTGCTAGAGATAATCGAGGCACAGATACGCAGTATTTT. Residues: CSARDNRGTDTQYF.